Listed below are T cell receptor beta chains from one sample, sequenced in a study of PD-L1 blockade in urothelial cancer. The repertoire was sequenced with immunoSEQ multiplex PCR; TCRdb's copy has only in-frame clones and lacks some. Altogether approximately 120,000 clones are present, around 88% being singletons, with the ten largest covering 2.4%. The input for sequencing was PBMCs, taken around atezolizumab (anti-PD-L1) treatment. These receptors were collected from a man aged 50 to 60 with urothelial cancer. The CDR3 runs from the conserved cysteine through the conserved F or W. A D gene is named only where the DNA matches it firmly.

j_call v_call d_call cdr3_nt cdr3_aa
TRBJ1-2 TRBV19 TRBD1 TGTGCCAGTGGATCCCTTCTACAAATCCTGGACAGGGCTGGCTACACCTTC CASGSLLQILDRAGYTF
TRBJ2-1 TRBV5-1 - TGCGCCAGCAGTTTTGGGGGGAGTTCCTACAATGAGCAGTTCTTC CASSFGGSSYNEQFF
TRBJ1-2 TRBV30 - TGTGCCTGGAGTTTGAGTGTAGATGAGGGCTACACCTTC CAWSLSVDEGYTF
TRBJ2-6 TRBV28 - TGTGCCAGCAGTGTACAGATCTCTGGGGCCAACGTCCTGACTTTC CASSVQISGANVLTF
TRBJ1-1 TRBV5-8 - TGTGCCAGCCCGGGCAGGGGCCCTGAAGCTTTCTTT CASPGRGPEAFF
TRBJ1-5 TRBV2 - TGTGCCAGCACTCGGAGTAGCAATCAGCCCCAGCATTTT CASTRSSNQPQHF
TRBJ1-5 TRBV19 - TGTGCCAGTAGTATAGGTTCTTATCAGCCCCAGCATTTT CASSIGSYQPQHF
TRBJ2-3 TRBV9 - TGTGCCACTCAAGCCCTCACAGATACGCAGTATTTT CATQALTDTQYF
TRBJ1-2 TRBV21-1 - TGTGCCAGCAGCACCCAGGGGGCCAGTAATTATGGCTACACCTTC CASSTQGASNYGYTF
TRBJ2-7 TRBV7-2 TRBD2 TGTGCCAGCAGCTCGGGGACTAGCGGGAGGAGAGAGCAGTACTTC CASSSGTSGRREQYF
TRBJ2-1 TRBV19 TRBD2 TGTGCCAGTAGTATAGATCGTAGCGGGGGGGCGTTCTTC CASSIDRSGGAFF